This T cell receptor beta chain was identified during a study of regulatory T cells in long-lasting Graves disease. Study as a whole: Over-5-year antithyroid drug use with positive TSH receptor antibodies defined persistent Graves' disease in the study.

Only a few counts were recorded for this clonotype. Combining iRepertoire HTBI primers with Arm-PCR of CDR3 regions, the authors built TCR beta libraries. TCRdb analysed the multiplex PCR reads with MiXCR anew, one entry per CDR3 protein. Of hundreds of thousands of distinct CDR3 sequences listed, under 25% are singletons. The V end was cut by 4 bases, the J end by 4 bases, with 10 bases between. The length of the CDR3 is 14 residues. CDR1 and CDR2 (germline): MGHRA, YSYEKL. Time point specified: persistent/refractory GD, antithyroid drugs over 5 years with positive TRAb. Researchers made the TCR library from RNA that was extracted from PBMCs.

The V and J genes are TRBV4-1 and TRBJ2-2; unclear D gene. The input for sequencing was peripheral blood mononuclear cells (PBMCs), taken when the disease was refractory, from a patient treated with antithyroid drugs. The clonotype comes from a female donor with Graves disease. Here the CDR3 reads CASSLKSSTGELFF. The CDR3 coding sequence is TGCGCCAGCAGCCTTAAGTCGAGCACCGGGGAGCTGTTTTTT.